This T cell receptor beta chain was obtained from a study of CD8+ T cells in alopecia areata (dated by TCRdb to the late 2010s). For context, the study as a whole: Treated patients were enrolled in an open-label pilot trial of oral tofacitinib, 5 to 10 mg twice daily, for moderate-to-severe alopecia areata. In both human patients and the C3H/HeJ mouse model, the study applied high-throughput TCRbeta sequencing to look at T cell clonal expansion in alopecia areata. Clonality in the scalp was compared among normal scalp (n=4), patchy alopecia areata scalp (n=8), and alopecia totalis/universalis scalp (n=8). Amplification of TCRbeta CDR3 regions was done by immunoSEQ multiplex PCR using 35 Vbeta forward primers and 13 Jbeta reverse primers. Disease severity in treated patients was measured with the SALT score, which quantifies the percentage of affected scalp surface area. The RNA source kit depended on sample type: the PAXgene miRNA kit for fixed scalp, the miRNeasy kit for PBMCs, and the RNeasy kit for mouse skin. Patients received tofacitinib for 6 to 18 months and were then followed off drug for 6 months to check for delayed response and recurrence. Patients on tofacitinib were biopsied at baseline and after 4 and 24 weeks of treatment, and several of the patients also had a later scalp biopsy. Scalp tissue and sorted CD4+ and CD8+ peripheral blood T cells from patchy and totalis/universalis alopecia areata patients and from healthy controls were covered by human TCRbeta sequencing. Paper-wide results and their limitations: Because the treated cohort was small and had just a single nonresponder, larger studies are needed to establish links between baseline CD8+ expansion and response. During tofacitinib treatment, many expanded lesional clones stuck around in both scalp and blood, and this persistence may partly explain why relapse happens after treatment is stopped. Compared with normal scalp, lesional scalp had higher clonality and more expanded CD8+ clones, particularly in alopecia totalis/universalis, a pattern that suggests antigenic drive. With tofacitinib, both scalp clonality and the number of expanded CD8+ clones among the top 100 scalp clones went down significantly. Compared with mice, TCR sequences shared between patients were less clear, possibly partly because of HLA diversity across the patient population. Unlike mouse skin, which is dominated by gammadelta T cells, normal human skin has resident alphabeta T cells that are also sequenced, and this complicates analysis of the scalp TCR repertoire.

The protocol used for the library was the immunoSEQ multiplex PCR assay. RNA was extracted from all samples and reverse transcribed into cDNA as template for TCR sequencing. First-strand cDNA was synthesized with SuperScript III using a 2:1 mix of oligo-dT and random hexamers. Amplification bias was assessed with a synthetic immune receptor repertoire, and residual bias was removed computationally. The study's own analysis went as follows. Raw reads were preprocessed for error removal, and CDR3 was defined according to IMGT conventions as running from the conserved cysteine to phenylalanine. Clonality was calculated as 1 minus Shannon entropy normalized by log2 of the number of productive unique TCRs. Whether scalp clones were CD4 or CD8 was inferred by matching scalp TCRbeta sequences against CD4 and CD8 repertoires sorted from blood. This immuneACCESS table, as held by TCRdb, lists in-frame sequences with V and J called but not all clones. Of the missing ones, under half trace to an unresolved V gene in checked studies; the others have no known cause. Clonal size and the V and J genes are those of that table, whereas D and trimming came from the DNA. For this sample there are 200,000 or so clones; roughly 60% appear just once. The leading ten clones occupy under 7% of the sample.

Clipping removes 3 bases from V and 5 bases from J, with 8 as the unmatched junction base count. CDR1 and CDR2, looked up from the germline V gene, are MGHRA and YSYEKL. The CDR3 runs 17 amino acids, cysteine and phenylalanine included. Only CDR3 DNA remains: 51 bases, in frame from the first base. The label giving this sample's time point can be read as: about 25 weeks on oral tofacitinib. This specimen's treatment or condition label, per the study, means: oral pan-JAK inhibitor, 5-10 mg twice daily. From alopecia areata patients, peripheral blood was collected along with lesional scalp punch biopsies. PBMCs were separated by density centrifugation and stained for CD3, CD4 and CD8, after which CD4+ and CD8+ T cells were sorted on a FACSAria. About this clone itself: Its antigen specificity is not known. Nothing much larger sits one base from this clone, and base qualities are not available.

In this chain, TRBV4-1 is recombined with TRBJ2-1; 12 central bases correspond to TRBD2. The receptor comes from a human donor with alopecia areata. The source material was CD4+ T cells sorted from blood, sampled at week 24, from a patient treated with tofacitinib. The CDR3 region reads CASSQTRLAGDNNEQFF. The nucleotide sequence is given as TGCGCCAGCAGCCAGACCCGACTAGCGGGGGATAACAATGAGCAGTTCTTC.